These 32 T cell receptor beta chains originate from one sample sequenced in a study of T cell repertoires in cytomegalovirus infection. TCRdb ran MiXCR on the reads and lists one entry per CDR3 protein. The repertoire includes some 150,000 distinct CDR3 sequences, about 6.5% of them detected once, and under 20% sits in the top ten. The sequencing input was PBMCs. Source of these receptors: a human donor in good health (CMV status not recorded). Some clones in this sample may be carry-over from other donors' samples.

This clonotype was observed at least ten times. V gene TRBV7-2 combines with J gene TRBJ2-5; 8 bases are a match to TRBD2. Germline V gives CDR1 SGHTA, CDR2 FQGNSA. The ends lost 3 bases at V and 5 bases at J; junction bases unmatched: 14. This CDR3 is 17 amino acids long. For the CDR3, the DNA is TGTGCCAGCAGCTTTGCTAGTCGAAGCGGGGGCGGGGAGACCCAGTACTTC. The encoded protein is CASSFASRSGGGETQYF. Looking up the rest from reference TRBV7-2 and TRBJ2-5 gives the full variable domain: GAGVSQSPSNKVTEKGKDVELRCDPISGHTALYWYRQSLGQGLEFLIYFQGNSAPDKSGLPSDRFSAERTGGSVSTLTIQRTQQEDSAVYLCASSFASRSGGGETQYFGPGTRLLVL.

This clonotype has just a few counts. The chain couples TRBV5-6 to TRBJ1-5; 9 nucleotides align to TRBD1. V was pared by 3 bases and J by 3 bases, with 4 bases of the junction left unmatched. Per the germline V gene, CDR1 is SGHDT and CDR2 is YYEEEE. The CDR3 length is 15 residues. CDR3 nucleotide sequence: TGTGCCAGCAGCTCGGACAGGGGTGACAATCAGCCCCAGCATTTT. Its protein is CASSSDRGDNQPQHF.

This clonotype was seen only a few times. CDR3 protein: CASSGGVDGYTF. The CDR3 coding sequence is TGTGCCAGCAGCGGGGGGGTGGATGGCTACACCTTC. The rearrangement joins TRBV5-6 to TRBJ1-2; D perhaps matches TRBD1 (5 bases). The CDR3 extends over 12 amino acids. Trimming removed 4 bases from V and 6 bases from J, with 10 bases in between. Germline V gene sequence: CDR1 SGHDT, CDR2 YYEEEE.

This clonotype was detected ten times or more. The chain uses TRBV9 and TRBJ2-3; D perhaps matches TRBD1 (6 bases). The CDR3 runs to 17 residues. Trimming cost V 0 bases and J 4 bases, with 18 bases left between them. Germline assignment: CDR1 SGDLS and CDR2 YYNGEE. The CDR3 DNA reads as TGTGCCAGCAGCGTAGAGCCCCCAGGGGCGATGGCAGATACGCAGTATTTT. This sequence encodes CASSVEPPGAMADTQYF.

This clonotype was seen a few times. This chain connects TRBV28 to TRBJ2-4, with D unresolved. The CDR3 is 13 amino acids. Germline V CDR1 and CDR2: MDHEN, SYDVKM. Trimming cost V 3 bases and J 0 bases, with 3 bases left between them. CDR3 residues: CASSFGAKNIQYF. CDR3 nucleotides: TGTGCCAGCAGTTTCGGAGCCAAAAACATTCAGTACTTC.

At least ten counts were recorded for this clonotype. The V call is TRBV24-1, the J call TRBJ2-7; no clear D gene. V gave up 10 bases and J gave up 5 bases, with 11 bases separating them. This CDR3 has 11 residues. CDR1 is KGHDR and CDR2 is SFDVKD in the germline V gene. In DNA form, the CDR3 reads TGTGCCACTGTCCGTCAGGACGAGCAGTACTTC. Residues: CATVRQDEQYF.

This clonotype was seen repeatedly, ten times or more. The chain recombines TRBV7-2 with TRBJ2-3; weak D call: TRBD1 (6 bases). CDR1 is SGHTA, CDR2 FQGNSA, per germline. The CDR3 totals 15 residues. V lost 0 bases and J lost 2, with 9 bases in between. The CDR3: CASSLAGAYTDTQYF. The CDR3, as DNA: TGTGCCAGCAGCTTAGCGGGGGCTTACACAGATACGCAGTATTTT.

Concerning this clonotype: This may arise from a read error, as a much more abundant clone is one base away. The CDR3 reads CASSLAGGRASNYGYTF. CDR3 coding DNA: TGTGCCAGCAGCTTAGCTGGAGGTCGGGCTTCTAACTATGGCTACACCTTC. The rearrangement links TRBV7-2 to TRBJ1-2; D call uncertain. This CDR3 region has 17 residues. V shed 0 bases and J shed 0 bases, with 14 bases lying between them. In germline, CDR1 is SGHTA, CDR2 FQGNSA.

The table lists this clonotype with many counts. Here the CDR3 DNA reads TGTGCCAGCAGCTTAACCCACCTCGGAGAGCAGTACTTC. Its translation is CASSLTHLGEQYF. The genes are TRBV7-3 and TRBJ2-7; D uncertain. The ends were cut back, 0 bases at V and 7 bases at J, with 10 bases in the middle. This CDR3 is built from 13 residues. Looked up from germline, CDR1 is SGHTA and CDR2 is FQGTGA.

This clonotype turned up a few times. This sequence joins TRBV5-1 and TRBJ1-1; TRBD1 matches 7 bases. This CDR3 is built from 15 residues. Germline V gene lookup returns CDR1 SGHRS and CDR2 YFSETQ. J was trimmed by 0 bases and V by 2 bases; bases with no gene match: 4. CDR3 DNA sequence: TGCGCCAGCAGCTTAACCGGGACAGTGAACACTGAAGCTTTCTTT. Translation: CASSLTGTVNTEAFF.

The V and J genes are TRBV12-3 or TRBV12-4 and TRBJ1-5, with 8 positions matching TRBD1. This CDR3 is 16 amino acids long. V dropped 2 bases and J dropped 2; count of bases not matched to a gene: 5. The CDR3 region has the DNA TGTGCCAGCAGTTTATCAGCGACAGGGGGCAATCAGCCCCAGCATTTT. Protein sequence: CASSLSATGGNQPQHF.

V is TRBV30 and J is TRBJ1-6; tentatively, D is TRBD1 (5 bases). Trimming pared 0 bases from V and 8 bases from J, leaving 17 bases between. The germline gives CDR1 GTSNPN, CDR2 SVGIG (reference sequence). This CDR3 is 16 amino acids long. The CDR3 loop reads CAWSVPGPVGDSPLHF. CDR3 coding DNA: TGTGCCTGGAGTGTACCAGGGCCCGTCGGGGATTCACCCCTCCACTTT.

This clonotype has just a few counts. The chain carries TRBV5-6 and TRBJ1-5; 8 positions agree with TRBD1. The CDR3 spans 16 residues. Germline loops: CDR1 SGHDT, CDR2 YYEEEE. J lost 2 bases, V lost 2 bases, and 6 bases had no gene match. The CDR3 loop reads CASSLFQGAGNQPQHF. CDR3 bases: TGTGCCAGCAGCTTATTTCAGGGGGCCGGCAATCAGCCCCAGCATTTT.

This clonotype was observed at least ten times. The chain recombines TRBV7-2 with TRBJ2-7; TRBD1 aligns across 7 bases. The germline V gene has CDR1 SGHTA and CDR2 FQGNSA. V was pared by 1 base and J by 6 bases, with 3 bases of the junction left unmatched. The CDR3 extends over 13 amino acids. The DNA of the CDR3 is TGTGCCAGCAGCTTAGGACAGGGTCGCGAGCAGTACTTC. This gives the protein CASSLGQGREQYF.

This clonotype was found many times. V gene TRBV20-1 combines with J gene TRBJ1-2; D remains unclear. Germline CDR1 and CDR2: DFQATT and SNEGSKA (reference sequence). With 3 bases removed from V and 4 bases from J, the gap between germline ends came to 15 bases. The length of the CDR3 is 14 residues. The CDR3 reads CSARVPMNGYGYTF. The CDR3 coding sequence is TGCAGTGCTAGGGTTCCCATGAACGGCTATGGCTACACCTTC.

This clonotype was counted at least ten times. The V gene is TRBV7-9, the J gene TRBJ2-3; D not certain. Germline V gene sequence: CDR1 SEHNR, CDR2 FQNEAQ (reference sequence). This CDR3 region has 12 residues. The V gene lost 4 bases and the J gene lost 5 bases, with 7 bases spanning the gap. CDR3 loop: CASSWQQDTQYF. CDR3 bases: TGTGCCAGCAGCTGGCAACAAGATACGCAGTATTTT.

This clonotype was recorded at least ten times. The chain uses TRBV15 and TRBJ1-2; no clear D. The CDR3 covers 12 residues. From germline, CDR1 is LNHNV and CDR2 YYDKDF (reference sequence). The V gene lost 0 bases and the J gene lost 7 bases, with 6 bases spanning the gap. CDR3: CATSRDFGGYTF. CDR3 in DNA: TGTGCCACCAGCAGAGACTTCGGTGGCTACACCTTC. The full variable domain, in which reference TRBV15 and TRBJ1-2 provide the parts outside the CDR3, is DAMVIQNPRYQVTQFGKPVTLSCSQTLNHNVMYWYQQKSSQAPKLLFHYYDKDFNNEADTPDNFQSRRPNTSFCFLDIRSPGLGDTAMYLCATSRDFGGYTFGSGTRLTVV.

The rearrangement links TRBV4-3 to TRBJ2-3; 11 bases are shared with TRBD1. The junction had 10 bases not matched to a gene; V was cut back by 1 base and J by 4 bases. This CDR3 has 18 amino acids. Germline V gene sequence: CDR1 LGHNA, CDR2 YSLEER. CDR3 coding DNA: TGCGCCAGCAGCCAAGGATGGGGGCGGACAGGGGGCGCAGATACGCAGTATTTT. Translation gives CASSQGWGRTGGADTQYF.

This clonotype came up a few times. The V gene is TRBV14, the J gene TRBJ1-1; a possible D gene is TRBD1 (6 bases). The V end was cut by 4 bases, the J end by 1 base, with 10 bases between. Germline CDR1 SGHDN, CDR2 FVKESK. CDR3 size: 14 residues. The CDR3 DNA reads TGTGCCAGCAGCCCGGGGGCGCGGAACACTGAAGCTTTCTTT. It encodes CASSPGARNTEAFF.

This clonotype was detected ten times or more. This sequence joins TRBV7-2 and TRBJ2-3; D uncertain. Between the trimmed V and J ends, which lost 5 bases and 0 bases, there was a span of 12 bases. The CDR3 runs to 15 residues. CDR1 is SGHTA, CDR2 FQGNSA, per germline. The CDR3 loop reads CASSRDRSSTDTQYF. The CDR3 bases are TGTGCCAGCAGCCGAGATCGGTCTAGCACAGATACGCAGTATTTT.

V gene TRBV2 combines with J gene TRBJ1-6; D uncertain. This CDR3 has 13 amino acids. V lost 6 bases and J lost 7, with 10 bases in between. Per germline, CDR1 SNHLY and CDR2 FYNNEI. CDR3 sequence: CASSGISNSPLHF. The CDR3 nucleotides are TGTGCCAGCAGCGGGATTAGCAATTCACCCCTCCACTTT.

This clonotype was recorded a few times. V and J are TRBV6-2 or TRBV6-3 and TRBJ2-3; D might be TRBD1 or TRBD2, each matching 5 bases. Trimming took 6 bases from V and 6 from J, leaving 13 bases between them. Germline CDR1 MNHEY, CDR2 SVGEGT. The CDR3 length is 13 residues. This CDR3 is CASRAGALDTQYF. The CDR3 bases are TGTGCCAGCAGGGCCGGGGCCCTGGATACGCAGTATTTT.

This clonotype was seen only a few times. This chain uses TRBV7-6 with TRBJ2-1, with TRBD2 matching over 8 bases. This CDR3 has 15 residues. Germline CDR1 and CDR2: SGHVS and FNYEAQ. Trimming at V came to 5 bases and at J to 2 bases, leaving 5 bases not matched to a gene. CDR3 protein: CASSPGGGTYNEQFF. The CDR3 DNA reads TGTGCCAGCAGCCCCGGGGGGGGAACCTACAATGAGCAGTTCTTC. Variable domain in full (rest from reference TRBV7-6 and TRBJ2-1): GAGVSQSPRYKVTKRGQDVALRCDPISGHVSLYWYRQALGQGPEFLTYFNYEAQQDKSGLPNDRFSAERPEGSISTLTIQRTEQRDSAMYRCASSPGGGTYNEQFFGPGTRLTVL.

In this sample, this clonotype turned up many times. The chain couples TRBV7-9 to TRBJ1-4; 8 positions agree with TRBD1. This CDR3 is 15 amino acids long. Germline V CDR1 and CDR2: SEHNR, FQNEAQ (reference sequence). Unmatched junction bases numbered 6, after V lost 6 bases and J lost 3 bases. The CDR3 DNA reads TGTGCCAGCAGAACTACAGGGGGATCTAATGAAAAACTGTTTTTT. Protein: CASRTTGGSNEKLFF.

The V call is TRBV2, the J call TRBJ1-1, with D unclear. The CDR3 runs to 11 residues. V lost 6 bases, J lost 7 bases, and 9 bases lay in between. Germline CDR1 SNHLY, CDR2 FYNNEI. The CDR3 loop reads CASSGGIEAFF. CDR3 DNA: TGTGCCAGCAGCGGTGGGATTGAAGCTTTCTTT.

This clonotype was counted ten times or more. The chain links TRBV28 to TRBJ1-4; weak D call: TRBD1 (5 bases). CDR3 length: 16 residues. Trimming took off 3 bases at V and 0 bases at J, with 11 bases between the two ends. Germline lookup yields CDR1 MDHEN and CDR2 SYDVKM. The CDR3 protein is CASSFRGGATNEKLFF. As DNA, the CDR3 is TGTGCCAGCAGTTTTCGCGGGGGAGCAACTAATGAAAAACTGTTTTTT.

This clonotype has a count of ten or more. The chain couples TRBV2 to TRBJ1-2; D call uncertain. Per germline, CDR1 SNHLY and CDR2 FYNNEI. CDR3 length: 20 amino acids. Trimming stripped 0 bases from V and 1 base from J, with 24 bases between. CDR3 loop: CASSEAVGGHRTTLNYGYTF. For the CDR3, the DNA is TGTGCCAGCAGTGAAGCGGTGGGCGGCCACCGCACTACCCTTAACTATGGCTACACCTTC.

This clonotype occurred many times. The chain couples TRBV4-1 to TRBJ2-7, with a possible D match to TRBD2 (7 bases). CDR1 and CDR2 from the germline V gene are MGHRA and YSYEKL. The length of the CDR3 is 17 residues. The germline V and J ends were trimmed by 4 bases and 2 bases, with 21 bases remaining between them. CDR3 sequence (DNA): TGCGCCAGCAGCCTCCGTGCGGGGGCGAGATCCACCTACGAGCAGTACTTC. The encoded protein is CASSLRAGARSTYEQYF.

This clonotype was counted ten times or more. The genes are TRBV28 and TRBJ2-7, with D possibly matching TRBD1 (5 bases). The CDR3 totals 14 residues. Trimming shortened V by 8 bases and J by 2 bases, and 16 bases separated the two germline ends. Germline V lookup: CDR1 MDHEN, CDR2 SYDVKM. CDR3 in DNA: TGTGCCAGCGCTCCACACCACAGGCCCTACGAGCAGTACTTC. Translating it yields CASAPHHRPYEQYF.

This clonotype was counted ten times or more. The CDR3 protein is CASSLEAGIIIVNTEAFF. DNA for the CDR3: TGTGCCAGCAGCTTAGAGGCCGGTATTATTATAGTGAACACTGAAGCTTTCTTT. The chain has TRBV7-9 and TRBJ1-1; the D is unclear. Per the germline V gene, CDR1 is SEHNR and CDR2 is FQNEAQ (reference sequence). The CDR3 is made up of 18 amino acids. V was trimmed by 1 base and J by 0 bases, leaving 18 bases between them.

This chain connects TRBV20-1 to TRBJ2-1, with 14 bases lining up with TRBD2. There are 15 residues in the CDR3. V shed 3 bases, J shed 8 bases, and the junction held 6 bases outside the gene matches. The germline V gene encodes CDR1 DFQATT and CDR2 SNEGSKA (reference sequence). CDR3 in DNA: TGCAGTGCTAGTCCTGGGACTAGCGGGGGATATGAGCAGTTCTTC. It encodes CSASPGTSGGYEQFF.

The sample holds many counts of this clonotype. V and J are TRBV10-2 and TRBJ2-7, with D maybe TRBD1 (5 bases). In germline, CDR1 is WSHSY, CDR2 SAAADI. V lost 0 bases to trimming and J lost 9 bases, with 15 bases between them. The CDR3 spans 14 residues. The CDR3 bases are TGCGCCAGCAGTGAGTCATGGGGCCTACACGGGCAGTACTTC. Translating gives CASSESWGLHGQYF.